This passage covers 29 T cell receptor beta chains from one sample sequenced in a study of human T cells and chemical hapten exposure. Time point: patch test 2, 6 weeks after DPC sensitization. The treatment was: therapeutic diphenylcyclopropenone sensitization with weekly scalp DPC. Using its own MiXCR run on the RACE reads, TCRdb lists one record per CDR3 protein. Of 100,000 or so distinct CDR3 sequences listed, 9.3% are singletons. The sample consisted of whole blood, taken in connection with sensitization to the hapten diphenylcyclopropenone (DPC). The receptors were sampled from a woman aged 40 to 50 with alopecia areata. Some clones in this sample may be carry-over from other donors' samples.

This clonotype has more than one count but fewer than ten. The rearrangement joins TRBV28 to TRBJ2-3, with D unclear. Trimming stripped 6 bases from V and 2 bases from J, with 6 bases between. The V gene's germline CDR1 is MDHEN and CDR2 SYDVKM. This CDR3 contains 12 residues. The CDR3 reads CASSEVTDTQYF. DNA of the CDR3: TGTGCCAGCAGCGAGGTCACAGATACGCAGTATTTT.

The gene calls are TRBV5-6 and TRBJ2-3, with D possibly being TRBD2 (5 bases). CDR3 length equals 14 residues. Germline CDR1 reads SGHDT; CDR2 reads YYEEEE. Deletions cut 1 base from V and 4 bases from J, with 10 bases between. DNA for the CDR3: TGTGCCAGCAGCTTGACTAGTTCCGCAGATACGCAGTATTTT. This gives the protein CASSLTSSADTQYF.

This clonotype has just a few counts. The chain has TRBV6-1 and TRBJ1-6; D might be TRBD1 (5 bases). The CDR3 covers 16 residues. V was shortened by 5 bases and J by 1 base, with 12 bases between the two germline ends. The germline V gene encodes CDR1 MNHNS and CDR2 SASEGT. The CDR3 DNA is TGTGCCAGCAGTCCTCGGGGGTGGTCCTATAATTCACCCCTCCACTTT. The encoded protein is CASSPRGWSYNSPLHF.

A few counts support this clonotype. The chain couples TRBV11-3 to TRBJ2-7; D is possibly TRBD1 or TRBD2 (6 bases each). Germline V gives CDR1 SGHNT, CDR2 YENEEA. The CDR3 totals 15 residues. V lost 1 base to trimming and J lost 4 bases, with 14 bases between them. CDR3 amino acids: CASSLGGTSYYEQYF. The CDR3 DNA reads as TGTGCCAGCAGCTTAGGCGGGACATCCTATTACGAGCAGTACTTC.

This clonotype has a handful of counts. This chain links TRBV7-2 with TRBJ2-4; 7 bases map to TRBD1. V gave up 5 bases and J gave up 3 bases; unmatched junction bases: 4. The CDR3 extends over 14 amino acids. Germline V gives CDR1 SGHTA, CDR2 FQGNSA. CDR3 protein: CASSVPGGKNIQYF. As DNA, the CDR3 is TGTGCCAGCAGCGTTCCAGGGGGCAAAAACATTCAGTACTTC.

The sample holds many counts of this clonotype. The chain links TRBV3-1 to TRBJ2-7; tentatively, D is TRBD1 or TRBD2 (5 bases each). The CDR3 runs to 14 residues. The germline V gene has CDR1 LGHDT and CDR2 YNNKEL (reference sequence). Trimming removed 4 bases from V and 4 bases from J, with 14 bases in between. This chain's CDR3 is CASSRSGTGYEQYF. CDR3 DNA sequence: TGTGCCAGCAGCCGTTCCGGGACCGGATACGAGCAGTACTTC.

The CDR3 reads CASSPRKATEAFF. In DNA, the CDR3 is TGTGCCAGCAGTCCGCGGAAGGCCACTGAAGCTTTCTTT. The chain recombines TRBV27 with TRBJ1-1; D is undetermined. Germline loops: CDR1 MNHEY, CDR2 SMNVEV (reference sequence). V lost 5 bases, J lost 4 bases, and 11 bases lay in between. The length of the CDR3 is 13 residues.

This clonotype was observed a few times. This chain connects TRBV27 to TRBJ1-6; the D is unclear. Germline loops: CDR1 MNHEY, CDR2 SMNVEV (reference sequence). This CDR3 has 13 amino acids. Trimming shortened V by 6 bases and J by 9 bases, and 12 bases separated the two germline ends. This chain's CDR3 is CASRREDISPLHF. The CDR3 region has the DNA TGTGCCAGCAGACGTGAGGATATTTCACCCCTCCACTTT.

This sequence joins TRBV5-4 and TRBJ1-2; D is undetermined. This CDR3 is built from 14 residues. CDR1 SGHNT and CDR2 YYREEE come from the germline V gene (reference sequence). With 0 bases removed from V and 1 base from J, the gap between germline ends came to 7 bases. The CDR3 loop is CASSLGSINYGYTF. The CDR3 DNA follows: TGTGCCAGCAGCTTGGGCAGTATTAACTATGGCTACACCTTC.

This clonotype was recorded many times. The chain uses TRBV6-2 or TRBV6-3 and TRBJ2-7; TRBD1 matches 8 bases. The V and J ends lost 4 bases and 2 bases, in that order; junction bases with no gene match: 7. Germline-derived CDR1 and CDR2 are MNHEY and SVGEGT. The CDR3 has 15 amino acids. DNA for the CDR3: TGTGCCAGCAGTTCCGCCGGGACAGGAACCTACGAGCAGTACTTC. It codes for CASSSAGTGTYEQYF.

The sample holds many counts of this clonotype. The rearrangement uses TRBV20-1 and TRBJ2-3; D perhaps matches TRBD2 (5 bases). CDR3 length: 13 residues. Germline CDR1 DFQATT, CDR2 SNEGSKA (reference sequence). The V and J ends lost 5 bases and 1 base respectively, with 10 bases between them. The chain's CDR3 is CSAPVGGTDTQYF. The CDR3 region has the DNA TGCAGTGCTCCTGTCGGGGGCACAGATACGCAGTATTTT.

The table lists this clonotype with many counts. As DNA, the CDR3 is TGTGCCAGCAGTTCCCCCTTTAGCGGGAGCTACACCTACGAGCAGTACTTC. This encodes CASSSPFSGSYTYEQYF. The chain carries TRBV6-2 or TRBV6-3 and TRBJ2-7; 9 bases fit TRBD2. The J segment lost 2 bases and the V segment lost 4 bases, leaving 12 bases of the junction unmatched. CDR3 length: 17 amino acids. Germline CDR1 reads MNHEY; CDR2 reads SVGEGT.

This chain connects TRBV25-1 to TRBJ2-7, with a possible D match to TRBD1 (5 bases). Trimming pared 0 bases from V and 6 bases from J, leaving 15 bases between. Germline V gives CDR1 MGHDK, CDR2 SYGVNS. The CDR3 spans 15 residues. This CDR3 is CASSEYEGASGEQYF. CDR3 nucleotides: TGTGCCAGCAGTGAATACGAAGGGGCATCGGGCGAGCAGTACTTC.

In its sample, this clonotype was seen many times. CDR3 nucleotides: TGTGCCAGCAGCCCATCAACTAACACTGAAGCTTTCTTT. Amino acid sequence: CASSPSTNTEAFF. This chain uses TRBV7-9 with TRBJ1-1; the D is unclear. The CDR3 is 13 residues long. Germline-derived CDR1 and CDR2 are SEHNR and FQNEAQ (reference sequence). The V and J ends lost 5 bases and 2 bases respectively, with 9 bases between them.

This clonotype appeared many times. This chain uses TRBV19 with TRBJ1-5; 7 bases agree with TRBD1. Germline CDR1 reads LNHDA; CDR2 reads SQIVND (reference sequence). The V segment lost 7 bases and the J segment 0 bases; nucleotides outside the gene matches: 12. This CDR3 is built from 17 residues. The CDR3 region is CASNRVTGTYSNQPQHF. DNA for the CDR3: TGTGCCAGTAACAGAGTGACAGGGACCTATAGCAATCAGCCCCAGCATTTT.

This clonotype has a count of ten or more. The gene calls are TRBV18 and TRBJ2-1; possibly TRBD2 for D (6 bases). Trimming cost V 2 bases and J 5 bases, with 22 bases left between them. The CDR3 totals 18 residues. In germline, CDR1 is KGHSH, CDR2 LQKENI. The CDR3 DNA sequence: TGTGCCAGCTCACCAACCTTGATTCTGGTAGCGGCCCACAATGAGCAGTTCTTC. This codes for CASSPTLILVAAHNEQFF.

As concerns this clonotype: With a much larger clone just one base away, this may be a read error. V usage is TRBV28 and J usage is TRBJ1-1; 9 bases align to TRBD1. This CDR3 has 13 residues. From germline, CDR1 is MDHEN and CDR2 SYDVKM. The CDR3 DNA reads as TGTGCCAGCGGTTTACCCCAGGACAGGGGAGCTTTCTTT. It yields the protein CASGLPQDRGAFF.

This clonotype has a count of ten or more. The chain has TRBV7-9 and TRBJ1-4; D remains unclear. Trimming left V 4 bases short and J 4 bases short, with 10 bases between. Germline loops: CDR1 SEHNR, CDR2 FQNEAQ (reference sequence). The CDR3 runs 14 residues. CDR3 sequence reads: CASSSAGDNEKLFF. The CDR3, as DNA: TGTGCCAGCAGCTCGGCTGGGGATAATGAAAAACTGTTTTTT.

As to this clonotype: A single base separates this from a much larger clone, so it may be a read error. V is TRBV6-1 and J is TRBJ1-6, with D unresolved. The CDR3 is made up of 15 amino acids. CDR1 MNHNS and CDR2 SASEGT come from the germline V gene. The CDR3 is CASREALQIDSHLHF. The CDR3 nucleotides read TGTGCCAGCAGGGAGGCCCTTCAGATTGATTCACACCTCCACTTT.

In DNA, the CDR3 is TGTGCCAGCAGCCGGGACAGATATGGCTACACCTTC. Translating it yields CASSRDRYGYTF. This rearrangement joins TRBV7-2 to TRBJ1-2; TRBD1 aligns across 7 bases. Germline-derived CDR1 and CDR2 are SGHTA and FQGNSA. V lost 5 bases, J lost 5 bases, and 2 bases stayed unmatched. The CDR3 spans 12 residues. Filled out from reference TRBV7-2 and TRBJ1-2, the complete variable domain reads GAGVSQSPSNKVTEKGKDVELRCDPISGHTALYWYRQSLGQGLEFLIYFQGNSAPDKSGLPSDRFSAERTGGSVSTLTIQRTQQEDSAVYLCASSRDRYGYTFGSGTRLTVV.

V and J are TRBV25-1 and TRBJ2-3, with 8 bases fitting TRBD2. The germline V gene has CDR1 MGHDK and CDR2 SYGVNS. The CDR3 contains 15 residues. After removal of 5 bases from V and 4 bases from J, the junction contained 8 bases not matched to a gene. The CDR3 sequence: CASSFERESPDTQYF. The CDR3 bases are TGTGCCAGCAGTTTCGAGCGGGAGTCCCCAGATACGCAGTATTTT.

The V and J genes are TRBV7-3 and TRBJ2-1, with TRBD2 matching 13 bases. V shed 1 base, J shed 2 bases, and the junction held 8 bases outside the gene matches. Per germline, CDR1 SGHTA and CDR2 FQGTGA. The CDR3 loop spans 19 amino acids. The CDR3 spells CASSLSPTTSGRAYNEQFF. The CDR3 bases are TGTGCCAGCAGCTTAAGCCCCACCACTAGCGGGAGGGCCTACAATGAGCAGTTCTTC. Full variable domain (outside the CDR3, taken from reference TRBV7-3 and TRBJ2-1): GAGVSQTPSNKVTEKGKYVELRCDPISGHTALYWYRQSLGQGPEFLIYFQGTGAADDSGLPNDRFFAVRPEGSVSTLKIQRTERGDSAVYLCASSLSPTTSGRAYNEQFFGPGTRLTVL.

This clonotype was found many times. The chain is built from TRBV18 and TRBJ1-2, with D hard to call. V was trimmed by 3 bases and J by 6 bases, leaving 8 bases between them. The CDR3 sequence is 12 residues long. Per germline, CDR1 KGHSH and CDR2 LQKENI. CDR3 sequence: CASSPGADGYTF. In nucleotides, the CDR3 is TGTGCCAGCTCACCCGGTGCTGATGGCTACACCTTC.

This clonotype was picked up a small number of times. The chain's CDR3 is CSARVRGGNEQFF. Here the CDR3 DNA reads TGCAGTGCTAGAGTCAGGGGCGGCAATGAGCAGTTCTTC. The J gene is TRBJ2-1, the V gene TRBV20-1; weak D call: TRBD1 (6 bases). The CDR3 consists of 13 residues. Germline V gene data show CDR1 as DFQATT and CDR2 as SNEGSKA (reference sequence). V lost 1 base, J lost 6 bases, and 10 bases lay in between.

V gene TRBV5-6 combines with J gene TRBJ1-1; no definite D call. Per the germline V gene, CDR1 is SGHDT and CDR2 is YYEEEE. V was clipped by 4 bases and J by 6 bases, with 19 bases between them. The CDR3 covers 15 residues. The CDR3 is CASSGSGSTGPEAFF. The CDR3 bases are TGTGCCAGCAGCGGATCTGGGTCCACCGGGCCTGAAGCTTTCTTT.

This clonotype was seen only a few times. The chain is built from TRBV5-1 and TRBJ1-1, with 10 positions matching TRBD1. The V and J ends lost 4 bases and 0 bases, in that order; junction bases with no gene match: 3. The CDR3 runs 15 residues. Germline CDR1 is SGHRS and CDR2 is YFSETQ. CDR3 region: CASSETGGMNTEAFF. In DNA, the CDR3 is TGCGCCAGCAGCGAGACAGGGGGCATGAACACTGAAGCTTTCTTT.

This clonotype occurred a few times. The chain has TRBV6-1 and TRBJ1-1; D not resolved. CDR1 and CDR2 from the germline V gene are MNHNS and SASEGT. Trimming took off 10 bases at V and 9 bases at J, with 21 bases between the two ends. This CDR3 region has 13 residues. The DNA for the CDR3 is TGTGCCAACTCGAGGCTGGGCCAGCCTAAAGCTTTCTTT. Amino acids: CANSRLGQPKAFF.

This clonotype came up many times. V is TRBV6-1 and J is TRBJ1-6; no clear D. Germline V gene lookup returns CDR1 MNHNS and CDR2 SASEGT. The CDR3 spans 13 residues. V lost 2 bases and J 8 bases, leaving 7 bases between the germline ends. CDR3 loop: CASSESEYSPLHF. DNA of the CDR3: TGTGCCAGCAGTGAATCGGAGTATTCACCCCTCCACTTT.

The table lists this clonotype with a few counts. This rearrangement joins TRBV6-6 to TRBJ2-5; a possible D gene is TRBD2 (6 bases). The V gene's germline CDR1 is MNHNY and CDR2 SVGAGI (reference sequence). Trimming shortened V by 4 bases and J by 3 bases, and 15 bases separated the two germline ends. The length of the CDR3 is 15 residues. CDR3: CASSSLSGAKETQYF. CDR3 DNA: TGTGCCAGCAGTTCACTTAGCGGAGCAAAAGAGACCCAGTACTTC.